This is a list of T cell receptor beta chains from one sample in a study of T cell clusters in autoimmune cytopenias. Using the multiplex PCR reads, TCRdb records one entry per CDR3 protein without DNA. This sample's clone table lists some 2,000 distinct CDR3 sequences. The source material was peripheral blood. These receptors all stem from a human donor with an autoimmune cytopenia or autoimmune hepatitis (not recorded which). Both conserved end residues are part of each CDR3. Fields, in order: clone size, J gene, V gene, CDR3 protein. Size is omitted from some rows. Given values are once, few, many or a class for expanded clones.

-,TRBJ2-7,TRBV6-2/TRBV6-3,CASKPDRGTSYEQYF
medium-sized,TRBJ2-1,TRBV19,CASSATTRGEQFF
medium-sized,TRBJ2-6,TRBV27,CASSSTGPSGANVLTF
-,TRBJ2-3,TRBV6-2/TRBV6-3,CATGTSAGSTDTQYF
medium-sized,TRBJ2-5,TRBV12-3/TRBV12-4,CASSPRPNLETQYF
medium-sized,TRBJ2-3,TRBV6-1,CASSETQGGTDTQYF
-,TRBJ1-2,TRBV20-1,CSASTRNSDGYTF
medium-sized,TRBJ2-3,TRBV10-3,CAISEYGGSPTDTQYF
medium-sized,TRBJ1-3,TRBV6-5,CASSYGRRFDTIYF
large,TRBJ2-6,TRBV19,CASNPDDGAGANVLTF
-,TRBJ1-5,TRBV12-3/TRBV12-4,CASSRDLPNQPQHF
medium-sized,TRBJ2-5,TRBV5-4,CASSSFEGVQETQYF
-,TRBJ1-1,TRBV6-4,CASSPGQGGTEAFF
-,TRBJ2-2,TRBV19,CASTWKGGKKGERFF
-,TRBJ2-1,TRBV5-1,CASTRDGTYNEQFF
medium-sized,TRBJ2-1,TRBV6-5,CASSGEGVAYNEQFF
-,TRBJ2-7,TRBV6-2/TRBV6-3,CASTRLAGGPYEQYF
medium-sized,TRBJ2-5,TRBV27,CASSRLWGRETQYF
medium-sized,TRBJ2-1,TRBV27,CASSRWTSGRRDEQFF
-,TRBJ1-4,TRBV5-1,CASSSSGSDEKLFF
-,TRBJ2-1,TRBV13,CASIYRGGGGNEQFF
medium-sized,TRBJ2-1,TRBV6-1,CASISGGRNEQFF
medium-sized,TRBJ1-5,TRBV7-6,CASSLEFNQPQHF
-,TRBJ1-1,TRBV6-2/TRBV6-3,CASSLIPGTDNTEAFF
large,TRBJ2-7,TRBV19,CASSSRDGHYEQYF
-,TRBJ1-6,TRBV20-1,CSATDRPYNSPLHF
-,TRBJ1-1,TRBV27,CASSPYRGTTEAFF